A single sample is the source of the 18 T cell receptor beta chains below, sequenced in a study of cytomegalovirus exposure and HLA in healthy donors. Use of 60 Vbeta and 13 Jbeta primers characterized the PCR. Clones were read by immunoSEQ multiplex PCR, and TCRdb kept only the in-frame ones, dropping some. The sample carries around 110,000 clones, roughly 83% recorded once. The sample comprised PBMCs. Every receptor here comes from a man younger than 40 in good health and CMV-seropositive.

This clone was observed a handful of times. The chain has TRBV5-5 and TRBJ2-7; D unresolved. The CDR3 runs to 16 residues. V was clipped by 1 base and J by 2 bases, with 16 bases between them. From germline, CDR1 is SGHKS and CDR2 YYEKEE (reference sequence). The DNA of the CDR3 is TGTGCCAGCAGCTTGCGGTCGGCAGGTTCGGCCTACGAGCAGTACTTC. Its translation is CASSLRSAGSAYEQYF.

The table lists this clone with a few counts. This CDR3 reads CASSDRETDEQFF. In nucleotides, the CDR3 is TGTGCCAGCAGTGACCGGGAGACAGATGAGCAGTTCTTC. This chain joins TRBV6-4 and TRBJ2-1, with D possibly matching TRBD2 (6 bases). The CDR3 has 13 residues. CDR1 and CDR2 (germline): MRHNA, SNTAGT. Trimming pared 2 bases from V and 8 bases from J, leaving 10 bases between.

In the case of this clone: Germline and junction disagree at one end, which may indicate a read error. This chain links TRBV7-9 with TRBJ1-4, with 9 bases fitting TRBD1. Looked up from germline, CDR1 is SEHNR and CDR2 is FQNEAQ (reference sequence). CDR3 length: 16 residues. The CDR3 here is CSSSLGVQGANEKLFF. The CDR3 region has the DNA TGTTCCAGCAGCTTAGGAGTACAGGGGGCAAATGAAAAACTGTTTTTT. Filled out from reference TRBV7-9 and TRBJ1-4, the complete variable domain reads DTGVSQNPRHKITKRGQNVTFRCDPISEHNRLYWYRQTLGQGPEFLTYFQNEAQLEKSRLLSDRFSAERPKGSFSTLEIQRTEQGDSAMYLCSSSLGVQGANEKLFFGSGTQLSVL.

As DNA, the CDR3 is TGTGCCAGCAGTTTCAGGGGGCCCTACACCGGGGAGCTGTTTTTT. Residues: CASSFRGPYTGELFF. The genes are TRBV28 and TRBJ2-2, with 8 bases fitting TRBD1. After removal of 3 bases from V and 3 bases from J, the junction contained 3 bases not matched to a gene. Germline V gene lookup returns CDR1 MDHEN and CDR2 SYDVKM. CDR3 length equals 15 residues.

This chain links TRBV30 with TRBJ2-3; 12 bases are a match to TRBD2. From germline, CDR1 is GTSNPN and CDR2 SVGIG (reference sequence). The ends lost 1 base at V and 4 bases at J; junction bases unmatched: 3. The CDR3 extends over 15 amino acids. The CDR3 loop is CAWSATSGRPDTQYF. In nucleotides, the CDR3 is TGTGCCTGGAGTGCGACTAGCGGGAGACCAGATACGCAGTATTTT.

V is TRBV9 and J is TRBJ1-2; 9 bases match TRBD1. CDR1 and CDR2 (germline): SGDLS, YYNGEE. The V segment lost 0 bases and the J segment 8 bases; nucleotides outside the gene matches: 8. The CDR3 loop spans 15 amino acids. Here the CDR3 reads CASSVALTGGGGYTF. The CDR3 bases are TGTGCCAGCAGCGTAGCCCTTACAGGGGGCGGAGGCTACACCTTC.

Regarding this clone: Its ends do not fully match the called genes, so a read error is possible. The chain uses TRBV10-3 and TRBJ1-1; 10 bases fit TRBD1. From germline, CDR1 is ENHRY and CDR2 SYGVKD. The CDR3 runs to 14 residues. CDR3 nucleotides: TGTGCCAGCAGTTACCGACAGGGGGCATCTGAAGCTTTCTTT. Amino acid sequence: CASSYRQGASEAFF.

The chain recombines TRBV7-2 with TRBJ2-3; 9 bases fit TRBD1. Trimming took 6 bases from V and 1 from J; bases not matched to a gene: 2. Germline CDR1 is SGHTA and CDR2 is FQGNSA. This CDR3 has 14 amino acids. CDR3 loop: CASSWDRGTDTQYF. Written as DNA, the CDR3 is TGTGCCAGCAGTTGGGACAGGGGCACAGATACGCAGTATTTT. Variable domain in full (rest from reference TRBV7-2 and TRBJ2-3): GAGVSQSPSNKVTEKGKDVELRCDPISGHTALYWYRQSLGQGLEFLIYFQGNSAPDKSGLPSDRFSAERTGGSVSTLTIQRTQQEDSAVYLCASSWDRGTDTQYFGPGTRLTVL.

This clone was detected once. The chain recombines TRBV27 with TRBJ2-5, with 7 bases fitting TRBD2. Unmatched junction bases numbered 5, after V lost 6 bases and J lost 1 base. Germline CDR1 and CDR2: MNHEY and SMNVEV (reference sequence). The CDR3 contains 14 residues. The CDR3 region is CASSLTSAQETQYF. The CDR3, as DNA: TGTGCCAGCAGCCTTACTAGCGCCCAAGAGACCCAGTACTTC.

V and J are TRBV5-4 and TRBJ1-1, with 9 bases matching TRBD1. The CDR3 has 16 amino acids. The junction had 7 bases not matched to a gene; V was cut back by 4 bases and J by 0 bases. The germline gives CDR1 SGHNT, CDR2 YYREEE (reference sequence). The CDR3 is CASSRDRARMNTEAFF. CDR3 DNA: TGTGCCAGCAGCAGGGACAGGGCCCGAATGAACACTGAAGCTTTCTTT.

The chain links TRBV29-1 to TRBJ2-5; 9 nucleotides line up with TRBD2. The CDR3 is 16 residues long. CDR1 and CDR2 from the germline V gene are SQVTM and ANQGSEA. With V trimmed by 4 bases and J by 5 bases, 14 bases remained unmatched. CDR3 sequence: CSVAASGTSLGETQYF. The DNA of the CDR3 is TGCAGCGTTGCCGCTAGCGGGACCTCCTTGGGGGAGACCCAGTACTTC.

The rearrangement uses TRBV5-1 and TRBJ2-3, with 7 bases lining up with TRBD1. The CDR3 covers 14 residues. V gave up 1 base and J gave up 2 bases; unmatched junction bases: 1. Looked up from germline, CDR1 is SGHRS and CDR2 is YFSETQ. In DNA form, the CDR3 reads TGCGCCAGCAGCTTGACAGGGGCCACAGATACGCAGTATTTT. Translated: CASSLTGATDTQYF.

The gene calls are TRBV18 and TRBJ1-4; 7 bases match TRBD1. V was clipped by 3 bases and J by 8 bases; unmatched bases: 3. The CDR3 runs 13 residues. Germline V gene data show CDR1 as KGHSH and CDR2 as LQKENI. CDR3 sequence reads: CASSPGTDEKLFF. In DNA form, the CDR3 reads TGTGCCAGCTCACCGGGGACAGACGAAAAACTGTTTTTT.

The chain has TRBV5-6 and TRBJ2-5; 11 bases are shared with TRBD2. This CDR3 comprises 16 residues. V dropped 4 bases and J dropped 5; count of bases not matched to a gene: 10. CDR1 and CDR2 from the germline V gene are SGHDT and YYEEEE. CDR3 protein: CASSRVAGGHGETQYF. CDR3 DNA sequence: TGTGCCAGCAGCCGAGTAGCGGGAGGGCATGGGGAGACCCAGTACTTC.

DNA for the CDR3: TGTGCCAGTAGTATAGATCGGGAAACTATTAACACTGAAGCTTTCTTT. It encodes CASSIDRETINTEAFF. The chain joins TRBV19 to TRBJ1-1; D call uncertain. Per the germline V gene, CDR1 is LNHDA and CDR2 is SQIVND (reference sequence). The length of the CDR3 is 16 residues. The V and J ends lost 0 bases and 2 bases respectively, with 13 bases between them.

This clone appeared once. Additional DNA sequences in this sample encode the identical CDR3. The chain employs TRBV7-2 and TRBJ1-2; 7 bases line up with TRBD1. The CDR3 totals 14 residues. Germline-derived CDR1 and CDR2 are SGHTA and FQGNSA. V shed 5 bases, J shed 4 bases, and the junction held 7 bases outside the gene matches. CDR3: CASSKTQGFYGYTF. CDR3 DNA: TGTGCCAGCAGCAAGACACAGGGGTTCTATGGCTACACCTTC.

This chain connects TRBV14 to TRBJ1-4, with 7 bases that match TRBD1. V gave up 3 bases and J gave up 4 bases; unmatched junction bases: 11. CDR1 is SGHDN and CDR2 is FVKESK in the germline V gene. CDR3 length: 17 amino acids. CDR3 DNA: TGTGCCAGCAGCCACACAGGGGTGGACCCTCTTAATGAAAAACTGTTTTTT. It codes for CASSHTGVDPLNEKLFF. Full variable domain (remainder filled in from reference TRBV14 and TRBJ1-4): EAGVTQFPSHSVIEKGQTVTLRCDPISGHDNLYWYRRVMGKEIKFLLHFVKESKQDESGMPNNRFLAERTGGTYSTLKVQPAELEDSGVYFCASSHTGVDPLNEKLFFGSGTQLSVL.

The rearrangement links TRBV12-5 to TRBJ1-6, with TRBD1 identical over 7 bases. Germline CDR1 LGHNT, CDR2 FRNRAP. V shed 7 bases, J shed 12 bases, and the junction held 12 bases outside the gene matches. The CDR3 contains 14 residues. This CDR3 reads CASAWDSPRGPLHF. The CDR3 DNA reads as TGTGCTAGTGCCTGGGACAGCCCGAGAGGACCCCTCCACTTT.